This record covers a single TCR beta chain. It is likely a read error: a sequence one base away is far more abundant. This sample stems from a study of regulatory T cells in long-lasting Graves disease. HTBI primers from iRepertoire and Arm-PCR of CDR3 regions yielded the TCR beta libraries. TCRdb recomputed calls from the multiplex PCR reads with MiXCR, one row per CDR3 protein. The sample carries some 450,000 distinct CDR3 sequences, roughly 15% recorded once. J gave up 6 bases and V 4 bases, and 9 bases lay outside the gene matches. CDR1 and CDR2 (germline): MNHEY, SMNVEV (reference sequence). This CDR3 spans 15 amino acids. Time point specified: newly diagnosed GD, antithyroid drugs for less than 3 months. Researchers made the TCR library from RNA that was extracted from PBMCs. A further study also used this sample, focusing on T cells in Graves' hyperthyroidism and ophthalmopathy.

The source of this sequence is a woman in her twenties or thirties with Graves disease. The chain employs TRBV27 and TRBJ2-3; TRBD1 agrees at 8 bases. The sequencing used peripheral blood mononuclear cells (PBMCs), collected at new diagnosis, from a patient treated with antithyroid drugs. CDR3 bases: TGTGCCAGCAGTTCCCGGGACAGGCTTGGGGATACGCAGTATTTT. It translates to CASSSRDRLGDTQYF.